A single sample is the source of the 2 T cell receptor beta chains below, sequenced in a study of Tregs in tolerant kidney transplant recipients (dated by TCRdb to the late 2010s). This specimen's time point label, per the study, means: blood sample drawn before combined kidney and bone marrow transplant. Receptor libraries were prepared by the immunoSEQ multiplex PCR assay. TCRdb holds this immuneACCESS table with in-frame rearrangements only. Some clones are missing; in checked studies, unresolved V genes explain under half, and the rest has no known cause. The sample's records list approximately 49,000 clones. Clones ranked in the top ten supply roughly 0.93% of the sample. The sequencing here drew on CD4+ T cells from blood, taken before the transplant. Source of these receptors: a human donor who received a combined kidney and bone marrow transplant.

CDR3 protein: CASSLEREGPYEQYF. CDR3 DNA, as far as it was read: TGTGCCAGCAGCCTTGAGCGGGAGGGCCCCTACGAG. The rearrangement joins TRBV7-2 to TRBJ2-7, with TRBD2 matching over 10 bases. The read halts 3 residues ahead of the CDR3 end, with the missing end drawn from the germline J gene. Trimming at V came to 5 bases and at J to 2 bases, leaving 6 bases not matched to a gene. CDR1 and CDR2 (germline): SGHTA, FQGNSA. This CDR3 contains 15 residues.

On this clone itself: The CDR3 is cut off 3 residues early in the read; its end comes from the germline J gene. This chain uses TRBV7-8 with TRBJ2-5; the D gene is possibly TRBD2 (5 bases). Germline loops: CDR1 SGHVS, CDR2 FQNEAQ. V was clipped by 5 bases and J by 5 bases, with 18 bases between them. There are 15 residues in the CDR3. CDR3 amino acids: CASSPRERAGETQYF. CDR3 DNA (partial): TGTGCCAGCAGCCCCAGAGAGAGGGCGGGCGAGACC.